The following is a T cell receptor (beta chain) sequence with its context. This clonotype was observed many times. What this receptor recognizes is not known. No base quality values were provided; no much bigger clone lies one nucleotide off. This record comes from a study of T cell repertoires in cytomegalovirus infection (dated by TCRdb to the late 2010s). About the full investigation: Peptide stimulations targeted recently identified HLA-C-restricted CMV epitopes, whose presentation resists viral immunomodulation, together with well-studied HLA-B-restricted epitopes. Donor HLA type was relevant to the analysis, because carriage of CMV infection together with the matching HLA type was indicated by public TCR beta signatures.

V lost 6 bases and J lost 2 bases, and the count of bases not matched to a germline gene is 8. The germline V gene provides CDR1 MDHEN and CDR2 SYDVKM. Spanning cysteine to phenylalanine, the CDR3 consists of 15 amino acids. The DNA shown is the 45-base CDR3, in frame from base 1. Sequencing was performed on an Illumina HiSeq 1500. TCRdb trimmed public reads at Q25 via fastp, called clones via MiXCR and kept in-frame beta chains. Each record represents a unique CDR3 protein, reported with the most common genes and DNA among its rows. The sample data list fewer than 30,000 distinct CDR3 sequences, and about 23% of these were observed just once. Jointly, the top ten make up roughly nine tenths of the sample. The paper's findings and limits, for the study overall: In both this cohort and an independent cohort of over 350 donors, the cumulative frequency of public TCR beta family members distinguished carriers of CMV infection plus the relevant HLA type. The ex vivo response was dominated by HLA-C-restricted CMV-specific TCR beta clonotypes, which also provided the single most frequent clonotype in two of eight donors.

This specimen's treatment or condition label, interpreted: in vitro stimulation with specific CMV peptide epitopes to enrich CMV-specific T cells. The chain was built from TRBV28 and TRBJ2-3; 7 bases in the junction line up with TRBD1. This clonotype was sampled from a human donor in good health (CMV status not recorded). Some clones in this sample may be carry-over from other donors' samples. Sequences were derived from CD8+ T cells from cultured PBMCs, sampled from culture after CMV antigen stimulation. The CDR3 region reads CASRTQGSVTDTQYF. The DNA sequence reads TGTGCCAGCAGGACACAGGGGAGTGTCACAGATACGCAGTATTTT. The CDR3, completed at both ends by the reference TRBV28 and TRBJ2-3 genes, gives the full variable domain DVKVTQSSRYLVKRTGEKVFLECVQDMDHENMFWYRQDPGLGLRLIYFSYDVKMKEKGDIPEGYSVSREKKERFSLILESASTNQTSMYLCASRTQGSVTDTQYFGPGTRLTVL.